This passage covers 16 T cell receptor beta chains from one sample sequenced in a study of cytomegalovirus exposure and HLA in healthy donors. Primers: 60 Vbeta forward and 13 Jbeta reverse. Generated by immunoSEQ multiplex PCR, the TCRdb table keeps only in-frame clones and is missing some. The data contain 100,000 to 150,000 clones, roughly 80% of them singletons. Sequencing was performed on PBMCs. These receptors came from a male donor in good health and CMV-seronegative.

The J gene is TRBJ2-7, the V gene TRBV4-1, with D unresolved. V lost 0 bases and J 3 bases, leaving 9 bases between the germline ends. The CDR3 is made up of 14 amino acids. The germline V gene encodes CDR1 MGHRA and CDR2 YSYEKL. In DNA form, the CDR3 reads TGCGCCAGCAGCCAAGATCTGCTGAGCTACGAGCAGTACTTC. It encodes CASSQDLLSYEQYF.

This clone was observed once. The rearrangement joins TRBV5-8 to TRBJ2-7; TRBD1 is a possible D gene (5 bases). V was shortened by 7 bases and J by 2 bases, with 7 bases between the two germline ends. The CDR3 contains 11 residues. CDR1 is SGHTS and CDR2 is YDEGEE in the germline V gene. The CDR3 here is CASGRAYEQYF. The DNA of the CDR3 is TGTGCCAGCGGCAGGGCCTACGAGCAGTACTTC.

The V gene is TRBV4-3, the J gene TRBJ1-1; D call uncertain. V was pared by 2 bases and J by 3 bases, with 10 bases between. This CDR3 spans 14 amino acids. In germline, CDR1 is LGHNA, CDR2 YSLEER. The CDR3 is CASSQTLRDTEAFF. CDR3 nucleotide sequence: TGCGCCAGCAGCCAAACTTTGAGGGACACTGAAGCTTTCTTT.

The chain has TRBV27 and TRBJ2-1; D remains unclear. V shed 2 bases and J shed 5 bases, with 16 bases lying between them. The germline V gene has CDR1 MNHEY and CDR2 SMNVEV (reference sequence). The CDR3 runs to 16 residues. This chain's CDR3 is CASSLPLGGGNNEQFF. CDR3 DNA: TGTGCCAGCAGTTTACCGCTTGGTGGCGGAAACAATGAGCAGTTCTTC.

The chain joins TRBV27 to TRBJ2-3; 9 nucleotides align to TRBD2. The CDR3 extends over 14 amino acids. Germline V lookup: CDR1 MNHEY, CDR2 SMNVEV (reference sequence). V lost 6 bases, J lost 4 bases, and 5 bases stayed unmatched. This chain's CDR3 is CASSLTSGSDTQYF. CDR3 DNA: TGTGCCAGCAGCTTAACTAGCGGGTCAGATACGCAGTATTTT.

The genes are TRBV19 and TRBJ1-1; tentative D call: TRBD1 (6 bases). CDR1 LNHDA and CDR2 SQIVND come from the germline V gene (reference sequence). The CDR3 spans 14 residues. The V end lost 5 bases, the J end lost 3 bases, and 13 bases lay between the germline ends. CDR3 sequence: CASSPGQPYTEAFF. The CDR3 region has the DNA TGTGCCAGTAGTCCAGGACAGCCCTACACTGAAGCTTTCTTT.

The chain has TRBV18 and TRBJ1-3, with 8 bases matching TRBD1. CDR1 KGHSH and CDR2 LQKENI come from the germline V gene. Trimming at V came to 5 bases and at J to 3 bases, leaving 3 bases not matched to a gene. This CDR3 is 14 amino acids long. CDR3 sequence reads: CASSSGQGGNTIYF. The CDR3 DNA reads TGTGCCAGCTCATCAGGACAGGGTGGAAACACCATATATTTT.

The J gene is TRBJ1-3, the V gene TRBV25-1; D remains unclear. This CDR3 is 13 amino acids long. Germline V lookup: CDR1 MGHDK, CDR2 SYGVNS. With 7 bases removed from V and 0 bases from J, the gap between germline ends came to 7 bases. The CDR3 region is CASTGSSGNTIYF. In nucleotides, the CDR3 is TGTGCCAGCACCGGGTCCTCTGGAAACACCATATATTTT.

The chain combines TRBV9 with TRBJ1-5, with D possibly being TRBD1 (6 bases). V was trimmed by 5 bases and J by 0 bases, leaving 12 bases between them. The length of the CDR3 is 15 residues. Germline V gives CDR1 SGDLS, CDR2 YYNGEE. The CDR3 DNA is TGTGCCAGCAGTCGGGACATGAATAGCAATCAGCCCCAGCATTTT. This encodes CASSRDMNSNQPQHF.

The rearrangement joins TRBV7-3 to TRBJ2-5; TRBD1 agrees at 8 bases. The J call may not be correct, given that the DNA end is closer to TRBJ2-7. This CDR3 has 15 residues. The germline gives CDR1 SGHTA, CDR2 FQGTGA. For the CDR3, the DNA is TGTGCCAGCAGCTTAAGACACGGACAGGGCGGCGAGCAGTACTTC. This sequence encodes CASSLRHGQGGEQYF.

This clone was seen once. The V and J genes are TRBV18 and TRBJ1-1; a weak D match, TRBD1 (5 bases). The germline gives CDR1 KGHSH, CDR2 LQKENI. This CDR3 spans 15 amino acids. The V and J ends lost 4 bases and 7 bases respectively, with 19 bases between them. CDR3 nucleotides: TGTGCCAGCTCACTCTCGGGACTCAACGAGGGTGAAGCTTTCTTT. Translation: CASSLSGLNEGEAFF.

The V gene is TRBV4-1, the J gene TRBJ2-6; D is unclear. The CDR3 totals 17 residues. Germline-derived CDR1 and CDR2 are MGHRA and YSYEKL. V lost 0 bases to trimming and J lost 4 bases, with 13 bases between them. The CDR3 loop reads CASSQEGRLTGANVLTF. As DNA, the CDR3 is TGCGCCAGCAGCCAAGAAGGCAGGCTCACCGGGGCCAACGTCCTGACTTTC.

This clone was observed a few times. The V gene is TRBV4-1, the J gene TRBJ1-4, with D hard to call. Per the germline V gene, CDR1 is MGHRA and CDR2 is YSYEKL. V was cut by 1 base and J by 5 bases, with 14 bases left in between. This CDR3 contains 16 residues. For the CDR3, the DNA is TGCGCCAGCAGCCAAGGTCGGCCGGAGGGAAATGAAAAACTGTTTTTT. Its translation is CASSQGRPEGNEKLFF.

V and J are TRBV6-5 and TRBJ1-6; the D is unclear. Germline-derived CDR1 and CDR2 are MNHEY and SVGAGI. The CDR3 is made up of 13 amino acids. V was shortened by 11 bases and J by 7 bases, with 15 bases between the two germline ends. DNA for the CDR3: TGTGCCTCTATGAGGTCTACCAATTCACCCCTCCACTTT. Amino acids: CASMRSTNSPLHF.

This clone was found once. The chain recombines TRBV9 with TRBJ2-1; TRBD1 might be the D (5 bases). Germline V gene data show CDR1 as SGDLS and CDR2 as YYNGEE. The V and J ends lost 3 bases and 7 bases respectively, with 8 bases between them. This CDR3 contains 12 residues. CDR3 in amino acids: CASSATVNEQFF. Here the CDR3 DNA reads TGTGCCAGCAGCGCGACAGTAAATGAGCAGTTCTTC.

The chain employs TRBV6-5 and TRBJ1-2; D is unresolved. CDR3 size: 14 residues. The germline V and J ends were trimmed by 0 bases and 4 bases, with 9 bases remaining between them. CDR1 is MNHEY and CDR2 is SVGAGI in the germline V gene. CDR3 in DNA: TGTGCCAGCAGTTACTCGCCTGTCAGCTATGGCTACACCTTC. Amino acids: CASSYSPVSYGYTF.